Listed below are T cell receptor beta chains from one sample, sequenced in a study of T cell responses to AZD1222 COVID-19 vaccine. Produced via immunoSEQ multiplex PCR; TCRdb's table is partial and in-frame only. The data contain about 85,000 clones, 80% to 90% of them singletons. Sequencing used peripheral blood, obtained on day 0 of AZD1222 vaccination. The source is an adult in good health. Each CDR3 is given with its conserved first and last residue. The D gene is left open where the match is weak. Some rows mark clone size as missing; the rest say once, few, many or name a class of expanded clone.

v_gene	abundance	j_gene	d_gene	CDR3nt	CDR3aa
TRBV5-4	-	TRBJ1-1	-	TGTGCCAGCAGCTTTAGAACGAGTCGGGCTTTCTTT	CASSFRTSRAFF
TRBV21-1	-	TRBJ2-7	-	TGTGCCAGCAGCAAAGCGCCCAGCTTCCACGAGCAGTACTTC	CASSKAPSFHEQYF
TRBV7-9	-	TRBJ1-6	-	TGTGCCAGCAGCCGAAGACAGGAAAATTCACCCCTCCACTTT	CASSRRQENSPLHF
TRBV7-9	-	TRBJ2-2	-	TGTGCCAGCAGCTTAGCTGGGGCGGGTCGTTACACCGGGGAGCTGTTTTTT	CASSLAGAGRYTGELFF
TRBV2	-	TRBJ1-6	TRBD1	TGTGCCAGCGGTGCAGGGGGCTTTTCACCCCTCCACTTT	CASGAGGFSPLHF
TRBV19	-	TRBJ1-1	-	TGTGCCAGTAGTTCCGGGGGCTCGGGTAAACCTGAAGCTTTCTTT	CASSSGGSGKPEAFF
TRBV19	-	TRBJ2-7	-	TGTGCCAGTAGTATTGGGGGTAGGAACGAGCAGTACTTC	CASSIGGRNEQYF
TRBV18	-	TRBJ1-1	-	TGTGCCAGCGCGGAGTCTGTGACGGTGAACACTAAAGCTTTCTTT	CASAESVTVNTKAFF
TRBV18	-	TRBJ2-3	-	TGTGCCAGCTCACCACCGGCGAGTGTTGATACGCAGTATTTT	CASSPPASVDTQYF
TRBV28	-	TRBJ1-2	TRBD1	TGTGCCAGCAGTACGACAGGGGCCCTGAACTATGGCTACACCTTC	CASSTTGALNYGYTF
TRBV12-3/TRBV12-4	-	TRBJ2-1	-	TGTGCCAGCAACCCCGGCTTGGGTGAGCAGTTCTTC	CASNPGLGEQFF
TRBV28	-	TRBJ1-6	-	TGTGCCAGCAGTCCTCCGAGGGGGAGGGATTCACCCCTCCACTTT	CASSPPRGRDSPLHF
TRBV6-5	-	TRBJ2-3	TRBD1	TGTGCCAGCAGCCGGGACAGGGGCACAGATACGCAGTATTTT	CASSRDRGTDTQYF
TRBV2	once	TRBJ1-2	-	TGTGCCAGGGGCGGGCAGTCAAGCTATGGCTACACCTTC	CARGGQSSYGYTF
TRBV19	-	TRBJ1-2	-	TGTGCCAGCTCCGAGCTTGGGGGCAATGGCTATGGCTACACCTTC	CASSELGGNGYGYTF
TRBV3-1/TRBV3-2	-	TRBJ2-3	-	TGTGCCAGCAGCCAAGAGAAGAAAACCAATACGCAGTATTTT	CASSQEKKTNTQYF
TRBV11-1	-	TRBJ2-5	TRBD2	TGTGCCAGCAGCTCCCAGGGACTAGCATTTTCGGATACCCAGTACTTC	CASSSQGLAFSDTQYF
TRBV11-2	few	TRBJ1-1	-	TGTGCCAGCAGCTTAGATCTTTACTGGGTAAACACTGAAGCTTTCTTT	CASSLDLYWVNTEAFF
TRBV28	once	TRBJ1-3	TRBD1	TGTGCCAGCAGGAGACAGGGAGGAAACACCATATATTTT	CASRRQGGNTIYF
TRBV6-5	-	TRBJ2-2	TRBD2	TGTGCCAGCAGCCCGGGGGGTGGCACCGGGGAGCTGTTTTTT	CASSPGGGTGELFF
TRBV11-3	-	TRBJ2-6	TRBD1	TGTGCCAGCAGCCCCGGACAGGGGAAGGATTTTGGGGCCAACGTCCTGACTTTC	CASSPGQGKDFGANVLTF
TRBV27	-	TRBJ2-7	TRBD1	TGTGCCAGCAGTTTGGGACAGGGCGGTCGGTACGAGCAGTACTTC	CASSLGQGGRYEQYF
TRBV6-5	-	TRBJ1-2	-	TGTGCCAGCAGTCCTATCGGAATTCACCTTTATGGCTACACCTTC	CASSPIGIHLYGYTF
TRBV5-1	-	TRBJ2-3	TRBD2	TGCGCCAGCAGCTTGGCCACTAGCGGGACCGCAGATACGCAGTATTTT	CASSLATSGTADTQYF
TRBV4-1	-	TRBJ2-7	TRBD1	TGCGCCAGCAGCCGAGAGGGACAGGGGGGCCACGAGCAGTACTTC	CASSREGQGGHEQYF
TRBV20-1	once	TRBJ1-4	-	TGCAGTGCTAGTGGGGCGGCGAGTAATGAAAAACTGTTTTTT	CSASGAASNEKLFF
TRBV5-4	once	TRBJ2-7	-	TGTGCCAGCAGCTCAGGGACTTTAGCCTTCTACGAGCAGTACTTC	CASSSGTLAFYEQYF
TRBV28	-	TRBJ1-2	TRBD1	TGTGCCAGTCGATTGACAGGGTCCTATGGCTACACCTTC	CASRLTGSYGYTF
TRBV5-1	-	TRBJ1-1	TRBD1	TGCGCCAGCAGCTTGTCTGAGGACAGGGGGCGGACCACTGAAGCTTTCTTT	CASSLSEDRGRTTEAFF
TRBV7-2	-	TRBJ1-1	-	TGTGCCAGCAGTTGTGCATCGACCGAACTTGAAGCTTTCTTT	CASSCASTELEAFF
TRBV2	few	TRBJ2-7	-	TGTGCCAGCAGTTTGGGGGTCATCTCCTACGAGCAGTACTTC	CASSLGVISYEQYF
TRBV10-1	-	TRBJ2-3	-	TGCGCCAGCAGTGAGTCGAGTGACGGCGGACCCAGGGGTACGCAGTATTTT	CASSESSDGGPRGTQYF
TRBV19	-	TRBJ2-7	-	TGTGCCAGTAGTATCGCAGTAAGGTCCTACGAGCAGTACTTC	CASSIAVRSYEQYF
TRBV7-2	-	TRBJ1-1	-	TGTGCCAGCAGCTCCCTCGGGACAAGGAACACTGAAGCTTTCTTT	CASSSLGTRNTEAFF
TRBV28	-	TRBJ2-7	-	TGTGCCAGTTCAGGTTTATCCCCCTACGAGCAGTACTTC	CASSGLSPYEQYF
TRBV28	-	TRBJ1-2	-	TGTGCCAGCAGGGCAAGTATCGGGCAATACTATGGCTACACCTTC	CASRASIGQYYGYTF
TRBV4-2	-	TRBJ2-2	TRBD2	TGTGCCAGCAGCCAAGGGGTACTAGCGGGCAACACCGGGGAGCTGTTTTTT	CASSQGVLAGNTGELFF
TRBV6-5	-	TRBJ2-1	TRBD2	TGTGCCAGCAGTTACCTTAGCGGGAGCTCCTACAATGAGCAGTTCTTC	CASSYLSGSSYNEQFF
TRBV18	once	TRBJ1-1	-	TGTGCCAGCTCACCCTTAGGGCAGGTAAACACTGAAGCTTTCTTT	CASSPLGQVNTEAFF
TRBV27	-	TRBJ2-7	TRBD1	TGTGCCAGCAGACCCCTTAGGGGGACAGGGGTGTATGAGCAGTACTTC	CASRPLRGTGVYEQYF
TRBV6-5	once	TRBJ1-5	-	TGTGCCACCGAAACAAAGGACAGCCGCGAACCCCAGCATTTT	CATETKDSREPQHF
TRBV2	few	TRBJ1-1	-	TGTGCCAGCAGTGAAGTGGCCTCAGGAGCTTTCTTT	CASSEVASGAFF
TRBV12-3/TRBV12-4	-	TRBJ2-1	TRBD2	TGTGCCAGCAGAAAACTAGCGGGAGTGGTATGCTTCTTC	CASRKLAGVVCFF
TRBV10-3	once	TRBJ2-7	TRBD1	TGTGCCATCAGTGTTGGGACAGGGGGCTACGAGCAGTACTTC	CAISVGTGGYEQYF
TRBV4-1	-	TRBJ1-3	-	TGCGCCAGCAGCCTCTCCCCCGAAAGAAACACCATATATTTT	CASSLSPERNTIYF
TRBV2	-	TRBJ2-7	-	TGTGCCAGCATTCCGGCGGGACTCCACGGACCTCGGGCGGACGAGCAGTACTTC	CASIPAGLHGPRADEQYF
TRBV6-2/TRBV6-3	-	TRBJ1-1	-	TGTGCCAGCAGTTACCACGTCGAGGGGGGTACTGAAGCTTTCTTT	CASSYHVEGGTEAFF